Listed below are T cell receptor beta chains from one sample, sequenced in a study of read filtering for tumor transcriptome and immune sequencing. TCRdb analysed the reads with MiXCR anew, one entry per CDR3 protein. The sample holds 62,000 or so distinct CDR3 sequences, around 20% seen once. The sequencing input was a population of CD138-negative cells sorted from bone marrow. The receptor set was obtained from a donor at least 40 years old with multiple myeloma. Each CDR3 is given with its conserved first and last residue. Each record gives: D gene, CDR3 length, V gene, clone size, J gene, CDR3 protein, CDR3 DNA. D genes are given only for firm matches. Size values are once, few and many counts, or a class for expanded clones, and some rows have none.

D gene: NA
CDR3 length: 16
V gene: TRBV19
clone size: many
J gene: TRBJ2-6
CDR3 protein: CASSMARASGANVLTF
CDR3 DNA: TGTGCCAGTAGTATGGCCAGGGCATCTGGGGCCAACGTCCTGACTTTC

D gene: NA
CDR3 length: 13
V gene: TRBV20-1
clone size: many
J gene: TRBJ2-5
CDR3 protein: CSASKTSQETQYF
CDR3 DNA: TGCAGTGCGTCAAAGACTAGTCAAGAGACCCAGTACTTC

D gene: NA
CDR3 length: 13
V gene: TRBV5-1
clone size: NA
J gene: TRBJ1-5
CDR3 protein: CASSYAPDQPQHF
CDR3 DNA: TGCGCCAGCAGCTATGCCCCTGATCAGCCCCAGCATTTT

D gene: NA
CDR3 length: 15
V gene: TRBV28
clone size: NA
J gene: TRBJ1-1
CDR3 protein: CASSLWTGTVAEAFF
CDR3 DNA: TGTGCCAGCAGTCTTTGGACGGGGACGGTGGCTGAAGCTTTCTTT

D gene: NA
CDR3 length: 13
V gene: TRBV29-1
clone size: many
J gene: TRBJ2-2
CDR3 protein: CSVEFRGPGELFF
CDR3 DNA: TGCAGCGTTGAGTTCCGGGGTCCCGGGGAGCTGTTTTTT

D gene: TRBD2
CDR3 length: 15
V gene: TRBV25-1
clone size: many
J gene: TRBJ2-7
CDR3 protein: CASSEFREGTYEQYF
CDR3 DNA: TGTGCCAGCAGTGAATTTCGGGAGGGGACCTACGAGCAGTACTTC

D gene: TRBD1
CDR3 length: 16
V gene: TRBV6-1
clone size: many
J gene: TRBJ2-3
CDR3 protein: CASSPDRVWGTDTQYF
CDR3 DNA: TGTGCCAGCAGCCCCGACAGGGTTTGGGGCACAGATACGCAGTATTTT

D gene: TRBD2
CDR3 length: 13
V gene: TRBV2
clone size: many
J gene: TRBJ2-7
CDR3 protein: CASRGGGGGEQYF
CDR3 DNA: TGTGCCAGCAGAGGCGGCGGGGGAGGCGAGCAGTACTTC

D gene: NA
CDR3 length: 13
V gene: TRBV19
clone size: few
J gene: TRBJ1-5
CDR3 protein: CASSIGGVQPQHF
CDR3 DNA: TGTGCCAGTAGTATAGGCGGGGTTCAGCCCCAGCATTTT

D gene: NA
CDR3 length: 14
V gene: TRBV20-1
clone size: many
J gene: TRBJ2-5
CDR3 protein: CSVISRGSQETQYF
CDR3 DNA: TGCAGTGTTATTTCTCGGGGGTCCCAAGAGACCCAGTACTTC

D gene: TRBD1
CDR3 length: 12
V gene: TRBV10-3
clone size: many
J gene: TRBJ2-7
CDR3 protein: CAIGTGGDEQYF
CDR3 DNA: TGTGCCATCGGGACAGGGGGCGACGAGCAGTACTTC

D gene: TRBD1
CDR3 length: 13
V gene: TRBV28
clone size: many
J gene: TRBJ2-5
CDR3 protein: CASRQQGKETQYF
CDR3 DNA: TGTGCCAGCAGACAACAGGGGAAAGAGACCCAGTACTTC

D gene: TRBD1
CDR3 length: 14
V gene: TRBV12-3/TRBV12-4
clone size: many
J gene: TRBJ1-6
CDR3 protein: CASSLGQGLSPLHF
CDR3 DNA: TGTGCCAGCAGCCTTGGACAGGGTTTGTCACCCCTCCACTTT

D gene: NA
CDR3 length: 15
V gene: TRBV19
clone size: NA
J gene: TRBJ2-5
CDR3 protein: CASSISGGLQETQYF
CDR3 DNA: TGTGCCAGTAGCATCTCAGGGGGACTACAAGAGACCCAGTACTTC

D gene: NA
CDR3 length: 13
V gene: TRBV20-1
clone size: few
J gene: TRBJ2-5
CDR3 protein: CSAPLAGSETQYF
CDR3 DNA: TGCAGTGCTCCTTTGGCTGGTTCGGAGACCCAGTACTTC

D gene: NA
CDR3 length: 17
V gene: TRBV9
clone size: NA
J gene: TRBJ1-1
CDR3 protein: CASSVAGGQAVNTEAFF
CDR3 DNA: TGTGCCAGCAGCGTTGCTGGGGGGCAAGCTGTGAACACTGAAGCTTTCTTT

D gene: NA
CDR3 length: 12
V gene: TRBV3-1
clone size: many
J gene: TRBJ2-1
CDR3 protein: CASSQGFGPGFF
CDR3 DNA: TGTGCCAGCAGCCAAGGTTTTGGTCCCGGGTTCTTC

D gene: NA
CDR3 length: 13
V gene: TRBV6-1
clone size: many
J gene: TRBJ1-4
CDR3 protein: CASSDGGTEKLFF
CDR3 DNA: TGTGCCAGCAGTGATGGGGGGACTGAAAAACTGTTTTTT

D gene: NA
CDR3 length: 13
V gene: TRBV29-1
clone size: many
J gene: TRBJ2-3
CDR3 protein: CSVDRQATDTQYF
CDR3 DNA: TGCAGCGTTGATAGACAGGCGACGGATACGCAGTATTTT

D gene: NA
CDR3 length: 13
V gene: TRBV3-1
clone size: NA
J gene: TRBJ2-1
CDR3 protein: CASSHILGDEQFF
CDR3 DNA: TGTGCCAGCAGCCATATCCTCGGCGATGAGCAGTTCTTC

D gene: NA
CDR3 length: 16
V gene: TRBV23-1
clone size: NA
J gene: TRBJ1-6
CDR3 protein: CASSQKTGTENSPLHF
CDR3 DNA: TGCGCCAGCAGTCAGAAGACCGGGACGGAAAATTCACCCCTCCACTTT

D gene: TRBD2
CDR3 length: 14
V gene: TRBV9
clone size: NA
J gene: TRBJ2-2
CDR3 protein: CASSVEGLASVLFF
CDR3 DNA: TGTGCCAGCAGCGTAGAGGGACTAGCGTCGGTGCTGTTTTTT

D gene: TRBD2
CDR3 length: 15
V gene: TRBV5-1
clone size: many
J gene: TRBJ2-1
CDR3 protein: CASSPGLAAPGEQFF
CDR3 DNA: TGCGCCAGCAGCCCAGGACTAGCGGCCCCCGGTGAGCAGTTCTTC

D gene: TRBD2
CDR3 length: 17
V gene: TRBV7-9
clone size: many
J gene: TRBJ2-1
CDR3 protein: CASSGLQGEREKNEQFF
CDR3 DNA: TGTGCCAGCAGCGGCCTCCAGGGCGAGCGGGAGAAAAATGAGCAGTTCTTC

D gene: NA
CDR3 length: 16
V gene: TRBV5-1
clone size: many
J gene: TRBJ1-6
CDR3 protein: CASSRAGIAYNSPLHF
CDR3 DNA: TGCGCCAGCAGCCGCGCCGGTATCGCCTATAATTCACCCCTCCACTTT

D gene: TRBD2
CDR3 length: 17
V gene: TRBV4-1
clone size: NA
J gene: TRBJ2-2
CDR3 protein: CASSQRWLAGATGELFF
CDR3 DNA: TGCGCCAGCAGCCAAAGGTGGCTAGCGGGAGCCACCGGGGAGCTGTTTTTT

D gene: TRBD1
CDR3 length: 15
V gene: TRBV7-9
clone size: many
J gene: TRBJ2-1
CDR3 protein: CASSFPQGASNEQFF
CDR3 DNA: TGTGCCAGCAGCTTCCCCCAGGGGGCATCCAATGAGCAGTTCTTC

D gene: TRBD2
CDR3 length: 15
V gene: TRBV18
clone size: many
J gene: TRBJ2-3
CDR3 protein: CASSPLGLPTDTQYF
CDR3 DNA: TGTGCCAGCTCACCATTGGGACTACCCACAGATACGCAGTATTTT

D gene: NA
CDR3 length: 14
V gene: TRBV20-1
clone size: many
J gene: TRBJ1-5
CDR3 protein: CSARDFSGDQPQHF
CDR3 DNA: TGCAGTGCTAGAGATTTTTCAGGGGATCAGCCCCAGCATTTT

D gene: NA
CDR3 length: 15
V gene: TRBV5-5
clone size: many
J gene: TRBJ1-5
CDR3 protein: CASSLATVGNQPQHF
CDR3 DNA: TGTGCCAGCAGCTTGGCTACGGTAGGCAATCAGCCCCAGCATTTT

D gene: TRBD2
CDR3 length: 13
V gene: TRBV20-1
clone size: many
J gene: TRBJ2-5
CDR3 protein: CSARLAGVQTQYF
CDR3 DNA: TGCAGTGCGAGACTAGCGGGAGTACAGACCCAGTACTTC

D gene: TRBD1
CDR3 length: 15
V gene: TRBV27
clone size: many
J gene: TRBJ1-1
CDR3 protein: CASSPQGARDTEAFF
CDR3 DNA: TGTGCCAGCAGTCCCCAGGGGGCGAGGGACACTGAAGCTTTCTTT

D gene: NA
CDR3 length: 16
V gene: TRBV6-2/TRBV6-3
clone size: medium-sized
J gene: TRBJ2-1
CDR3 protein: CASSTPLAIPYNEQFF
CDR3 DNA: TGTGCCAGCAGTACCCCTCTAGCGATCCCCTACAATGAGCAGTTCTTC

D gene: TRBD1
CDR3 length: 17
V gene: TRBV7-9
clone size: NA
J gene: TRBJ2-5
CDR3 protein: CASSRELGQGGKETQYF
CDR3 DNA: TGTGCCAGCAGCCGGGAACTGGGACAGGGAGGTAAAGAGACCCAGTACTTC

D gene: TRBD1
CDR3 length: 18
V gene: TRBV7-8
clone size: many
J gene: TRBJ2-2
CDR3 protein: CASSLESSQGAYTGELFF
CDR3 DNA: TGTGCCAGCAGCTTAGAGTCGTCTCAGGGGGCGTACACCGGGGAGCTGTTTTTT

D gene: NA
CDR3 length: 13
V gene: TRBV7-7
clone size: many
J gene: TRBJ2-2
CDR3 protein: CASSLAIGGELFF
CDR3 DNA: TGTGCTAGCAGCTTAGCCATTGGCGGGGAGCTGTTTTTT

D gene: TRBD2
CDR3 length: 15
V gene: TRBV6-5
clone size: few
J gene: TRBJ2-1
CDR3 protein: CASSPLGGGYNEQFF
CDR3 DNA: TGTGCCAGCAGCCCTTTGGGGGGGGGCTACAATGAGCAGTTCTTC

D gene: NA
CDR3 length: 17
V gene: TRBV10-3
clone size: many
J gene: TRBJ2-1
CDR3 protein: CAISERLAVDSYNEQFF
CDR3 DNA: TGTGCCATCAGTGAGCGGCTAGCCGTGGACTCCTACAATGAGCAGTTCTTC

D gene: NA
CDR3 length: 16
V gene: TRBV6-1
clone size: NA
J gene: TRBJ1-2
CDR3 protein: CASSYGRETRHYGYTF
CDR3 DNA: TGTGCCAGCAGTTACGGCCGGGAGACTAGACACTATGGCTACACCTTC

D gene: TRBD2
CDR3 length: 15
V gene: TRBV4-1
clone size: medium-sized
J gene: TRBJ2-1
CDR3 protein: CASSQGTSGYNEQFF
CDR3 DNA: TGCGCCAGCAGCCAAGGGACTAGCGGCTACAATGAGCAGTTCTTC

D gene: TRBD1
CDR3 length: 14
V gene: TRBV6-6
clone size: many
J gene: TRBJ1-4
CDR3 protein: CASSETGYEEKLFF
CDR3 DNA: TGTGCCAGCAGTGAGACAGGGTACGAGGAAAAACTGTTTTTT

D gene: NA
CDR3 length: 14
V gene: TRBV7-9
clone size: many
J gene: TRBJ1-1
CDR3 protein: CASSLQGDSTEAFF
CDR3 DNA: TGTGCCAGCAGCTTACAGGGCGACAGCACTGAAGCTTTCTTT

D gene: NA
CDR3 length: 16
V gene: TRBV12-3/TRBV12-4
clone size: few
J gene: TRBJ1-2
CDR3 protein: CASSPRSGGSEDGYTF
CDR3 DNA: TGTGCCAGCAGCCCCCGATCGGGGGGCTCAGAGGATGGCTACACCTTC

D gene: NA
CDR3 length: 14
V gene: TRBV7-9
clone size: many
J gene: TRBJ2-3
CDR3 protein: CASSPGGNTDTQYF
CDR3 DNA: TGTGCCAGCAGCCCAGGAGGCAACACAGATACGCAGTATTTT

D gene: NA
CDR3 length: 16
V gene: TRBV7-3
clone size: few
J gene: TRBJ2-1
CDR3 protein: CASSLTAQSSYNEQFF
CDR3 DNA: TGTGCCAGCAGCTTAACAGCACAGAGCTCCTACAATGAGCAGTTCTTC

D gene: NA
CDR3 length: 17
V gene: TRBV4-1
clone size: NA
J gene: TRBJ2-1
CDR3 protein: CASSQDVSYGSYNEQFF
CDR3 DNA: TGCGCCAGCAGCCAAGATGTCAGCTACGGCTCCTACAATGAGCAGTTCTTC

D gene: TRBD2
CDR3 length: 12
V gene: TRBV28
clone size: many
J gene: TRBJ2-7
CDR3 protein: CAIAGETYEQYF
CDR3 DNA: TGTGCCATAGCGGGAGAAACCTACGAGCAGTACTTC

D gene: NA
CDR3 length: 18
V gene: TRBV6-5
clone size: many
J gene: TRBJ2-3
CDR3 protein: CASSPGRAAGVSTDTQYF
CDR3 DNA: TGTGCCAGCAGTCCAGGTAGAGCGGCCGGAGTTTCTACAGATACGCAGTATTTT

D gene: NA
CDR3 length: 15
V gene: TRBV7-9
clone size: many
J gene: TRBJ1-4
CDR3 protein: CASSLGLLLGEKLFF
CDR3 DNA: TGTGCCAGCAGCTTAGGCCTTCTCCTGGGGGAAAAACTGTTTTTT

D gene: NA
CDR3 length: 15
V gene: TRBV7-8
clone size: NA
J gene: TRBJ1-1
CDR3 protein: CASSLQAHQNTEAFF
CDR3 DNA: TGTGCCAGCAGCTTACAGGCACACCAGAACACTGAAGCTTTCTTT

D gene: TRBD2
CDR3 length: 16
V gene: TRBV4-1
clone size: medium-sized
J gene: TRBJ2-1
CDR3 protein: CASSPRAGDSYNEQFF
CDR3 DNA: TGCGCCAGCAGCCCGCGGGCGGGGGACTCCTACAATGAGCAGTTCTTC

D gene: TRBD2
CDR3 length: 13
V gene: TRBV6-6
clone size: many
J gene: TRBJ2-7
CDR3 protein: CASRAGGFGEQYF
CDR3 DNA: TGTGCCAGCAGGGCGGGGGGGTTCGGCGAGCAGTACTTC

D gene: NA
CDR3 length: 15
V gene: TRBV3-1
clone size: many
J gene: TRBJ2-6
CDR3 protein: CASSQDRAGANVLTF
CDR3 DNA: TGTGCCAGCAGCCAAGACAGGGCTGGGGCCAACGTCCTGACTTTC

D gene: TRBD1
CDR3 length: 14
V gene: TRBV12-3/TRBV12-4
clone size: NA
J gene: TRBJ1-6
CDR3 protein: CASSTQGYNSPLHF
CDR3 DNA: TGTGCCAGCAGTACACAGGGGTATAATTCACCCCTCCACTTT